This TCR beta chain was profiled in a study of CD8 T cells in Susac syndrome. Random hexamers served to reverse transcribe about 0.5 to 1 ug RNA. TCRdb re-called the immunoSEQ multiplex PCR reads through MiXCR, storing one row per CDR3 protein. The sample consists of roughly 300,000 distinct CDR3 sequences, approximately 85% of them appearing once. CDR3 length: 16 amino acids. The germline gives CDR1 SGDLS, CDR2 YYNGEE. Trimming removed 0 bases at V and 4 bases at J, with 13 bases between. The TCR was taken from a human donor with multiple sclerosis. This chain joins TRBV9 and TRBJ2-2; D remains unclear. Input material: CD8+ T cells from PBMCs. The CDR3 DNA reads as TGTGCCAGCAGCGTAGTGTCGACACGACCCACCGGGGAGCTGTTTTTT. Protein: CASSVVSTRPTGELFF.